Here is one T cell receptor beta chain with its context. The antigen it binds to is not known. Base qualities were left out, and no much larger clone turns up one base away. The immunoSEQ Assay, a bias-controlled multiplex PCR, was used to amplify TCRbeta CDR3 regions from genomic DNA. The authors' pipeline ran thus. Within the assay, amplification of reference gene primers was used to estimate how many nucleated cells each sample contained. To quantify the absolute abundance of each unique TCRbeta CDR3 rearrangement, sequence reads were collapsed and filtered. For each sample, productive Simpson clonality was calculated as the square root of Simpson's diversity index over productive rearrangements. Imported from immuneACCESS, the table was reduced by TCRdb to in-frame sequences with V and J called. These copies leave out some clones; in studies compared against another copy, an unresolved V gene accounts for under half, and the cause of the remainder is not known. V and J calls and clone size are given by that table; D and trimming were obtained from the DNA. The sample records under 150,000 clones, around 89% of which are singletons. About 17% of the sample is held by the ten biggest clonotypes.

Whole blood was collected in K2EDTA tubes by collaborating institutions according to the institutions' own protocols. For TCRbeta analysis, collaborator samples were shipped as frozen whole blood, as isolated PBMCs, or as DNA extracted from either sample type. The data are from a study of blood T cell repertoires in COVID-19 (dated by TCRdb to the early 2020s). Describing the broader study: Samples from collaborators originated in the United States, Italy and Spain and spanned both the acute and convalescent phases of COVID-19. Where HLA class I and class II types were available, the types were taken from metadata supplied by the sample provider, not from assay-based typing. The repertoires were released in a freely available public database intended as a resource for research on the immune response to SARS-CoV-2. The material from the prospective study consisted of cDNA or gDNA derived from T cells, B-cell-depleted T cells, or PBMCs. Deeply sampled blood TCRbeta repertoires from subjects exposed to, actively infected with, or recovered from COVID-19 were included in the dataset. Nearly every sample came with metadata listing a de-identified subject ID, COVID-19 status, age in years and sex. The samples were drawn from two sources: the first 160 participants of the ongoing ImmuneRACE study, and over 950 subjects contributed by 6 global collaborators.

Trimmed from V: 2 bases; trimmed from J: 0 bases; junction bases lacking a gene match: 3. According to the germline V gene, CDR1 reads SGHTA and CDR2 reads FQGNSA. From its cysteine to its phenylalanine, the CDR3 spans 16 amino acids. The entry retains the CDR3 DNA only, 48 bases that are in frame from base 1. Overall study outcomes, separate from this receptor: Clinical and demographic metadata were provided uncurated, with the amount varying by source and participant.

The sample comprised peripheral blood. The sequence came from a man aged 45-65 years with active or convalescent COVID-19. The rearrangement combines TRBV7-2 with TRBJ2-2; 7 middle bases align to TRBD1. Here the CDR3 is given as CASSLKRGPNTGELFF. The nucleotide sequence reads as follows: TGTGCCAGCAGCTTAAAAAGGGGGCCGAACACCGGGGAGCTGTTTTTT. The variable domain in full, with residues beyond the CDR3 obtained from the reference TRBV7-2 and TRBJ2-2 genes, is GAGVSQSPSNKVTEKGKDVELRCDPISGHTALYWYRQSLGQGLEFLIYFQGNSAPDKSGLPSDRFSAERTGGSVSTLTIQRTQQEDSAVYLCASSLKRGPNTGELFFGEGSRLTVL.